This T cell receptor beta chain was sequenced in a study of persistence of HIV-infected CD4 T cells. Study results and caveats: Within sorted populations, more oligoclonal TCRs accompanied more oligoclonal proviruses.

This clone was found once. As yet, its antigen is unknown. Trimming cost V 5 bases and J 9 bases; bases outside gene matches: 8. CDR1 SGHTA and CDR2 FQGNSA come from the germline V gene. This CDR3 has 15 amino acids. The libraries were made with immunoSEQ version 4 in survey mode. Using immunoSEQ multiplex PCR, the repertoire was profiled, and TCRdb retains in-frame clones only, with some absent. The sample carries 35,000 to 40,000 clones, approximately 90% recorded once. Anti-CD3/anti-CD28 beads served as a nonspecific positive control stimulus. Sorting of responding CD4+ T cells relied on upregulated CD40 ligand together with CD69.

V is TRBV7-2 and J is TRBJ2-1; 12 positions agree with TRBD2. This clonotype was sampled from an adult man with HIV who was CMV-seropositive. The sequences come from CD4+ T cells sorted from PBMCs after roughly 18-hour stimulation, collected from a patient who received antiretroviral therapy. CDR3 in amino acids: CASSPSSGGAAEQFF. The CDR3 DNA sequence: TGTGCCAGCAGCCCATCTAGCGGGGGGGCCGCTGAGCAGTTCTTC.